The clone carrying this T cell receptor (beta chain) was counted a few times. The antigen remains undetermined. Cultured CD4+ T cells had their DNA profiled by the Oncomine TCR Beta short-read assay. A single record per CDR3 protein comes from TCRdb applying MiXCR to the PCR reads. The sample carries almost 7,500 distinct CDR3 sequences, approximately 35% recorded once. Documented treatment: approximately 9-day PBMC culture with coronavirus spike peptide pools or control peptides (ViraFEST assay). Before the COVID-19 pandemic (2011-2018), CD4+ T cells were obtained from the unexposed donor. ViraFEST used peptide pools to expand antigen-specific T cells, then sequenced TCRs. It was with about 10 IU/ml IL-2 and around 10 ug/ml peptide pools that roughly 2.2 million PBMCs per well were cultured. CDR3 length equals 14 residues. CDR1 is MNHEY, CDR2 SVGEGT, per germline. V dropped 6 bases and J dropped 1 base, with 12 bases sitting between them.

The record originates from a study of vaccination and CD4 T cells after COVID-19. The TCR sequence derives from a human donor in good health. V usage is TRBV6-2 or TRBV6-3 and J usage is TRBJ2-5; tentatively, D is TRBD2 (6 bases). The specimen was CD4+ T cells from blood, cultured in vitro. CDR3 bases: TGTGCCAGCAGCTACCGGGACTTCCAAGAGACCCAGTACTTC. It encodes CASSYRDFQETQYF.